What follows are 28 T cell receptor beta chains derived from one specimen sequenced in a study of blood T cells in healthy people across ages. Primed by a sample-barcoded 5' primer and a J-beta primer mix, a second PCR proceeded for about 6 to 11 cycles. In TCRdb, the 5' RACE reads were re-called with MiXCR into one record per CDR3 protein. The data contain about 1,400,000 distinct CDR3 sequences, about 40% of them singletons. The material sequenced was blood. The receptors here all came from a woman aged 18-29 years in good health.

As to this clonotype: A read error may account for a junction end that differs from germline. J is TRBJ2-5 and V is TRBV14; D is uncertain. The end of the DNA is better explained by TRBJ2-7, so the J call may be wrong. Germline CDR1 and CDR2: SGHDN and FVKESK. The CDR3 consists of 15 residues. The CDR3 nucleotides read TGTGCCAGCAGTCAAGATCTGTCACCCTTTTACGAGCAGTACTTC. Residues: CASSQDLSPFYEQYF.

A few counts support this clonotype. This chain joins TRBV21-1 and TRBJ2-4; TRBD1 is the table's D call, not checked against the DNA. TRBV21-1 is termed a pseudogene. The length of the CDR3 is 21 residues. The DNA of the CDR3 is TGTGCCAGCAGCAAACCCACACCGGGACAGGGAAAAGATAGAGCCAAAAACATTCAGTACTTC. Translating it yields CASSKPTPGQGKDRAKNIQYF.

This clonotype came up a few times. The V and J genes are TRBV6-6 and TRBJ2-7; no firm D call. Germline CDR1 and CDR2: MNHNY and SVGAGI (reference sequence). This CDR3 comprises 11 residues. The DNA of the CDR3 is TGTCCCGAGGTCCCTTCCTACGAGCAGTACTTC. It codes for CPEVPSYEQYF.

The J gene is TRBJ1-4, the V gene TRBV2; the D gene is possibly TRBD1 (5 bases). CDR1 SNHLY and CDR2 FYNNEI come from the germline V gene. The V and J ends lost 6 bases and 7 bases respectively, with 12 bases between them. This CDR3 comprises 13 residues. CDR3 sequence (DNA): TGTGCCAGCAGGGCCGGGGGGGGTGAAAAACTGTTTTTT. Translating gives CASRAGGGEKLFF.

In its sample, this clonotype was seen a few times. The V gene is TRBV4-1, the J gene TRBJ2-1, with D unclear. V was shortened by 0 bases and J by 2 bases, with 5 bases between the two germline ends. The CDR3 length is 14 residues. In germline, CDR1 is MGHRA, CDR2 YSYEKL. CDR3 coding DNA: TGCGCCAGCAGCCAAGATCGAGCCTACAATGAGCAGTTCTTC. Amino acid sequence: CASSQDRAYNEQFF.

The chain joins TRBV11-2 to TRBJ2-3; weak D call: TRBD2 (5 bases). CDR3 length: 15 residues. V dropped 0 bases and J dropped 1 base, with 8 bases sitting between them. Germline CDR1 reads SGHAT; CDR2 reads FQNNGV. The CDR3 DNA follows: TGTGCCAGCAGCTTAGAACTAGTGGGCACAGATACGCAGTATTTT. It translates to CASSLELVGTDTQYF.

V usage is TRBV7-6 and J usage is TRBJ2-3; the match to TRBD2 covers 7 bases. Germline values: CDR1 SGHVS, CDR2 FNYEAQ. J gave up 2 bases and V 1 base, and 12 bases lay outside the gene matches. This CDR3 is 18 amino acids long. CDR3 sequence (DNA): TGTGCCAGCAGCTTAGTCTTGAGGTCTAGCGGATTCACAGATACGCAGTATTTT. Its translation: CASSLVLRSSGFTDTQYF.

The chain is built from TRBV28 and TRBJ1-2; 9 nucleotides agree with TRBD1. CDR1 MDHEN and CDR2 SYDVKM come from the germline V gene. The CDR3 is made up of 20 amino acids. Losses at the gene ends were 1 base for V and 0 bases for J; bases not matched to a gene: 15. The CDR3 is CASSLYFIGGQGKTNYGYTF. CDR3 in DNA: TGTGCCAGCAGTTTATATTTTATTGGGGGACAGGGAAAAACTAACTATGGCTACACCTTC.

This clonotype was seen more than once but under ten times. J is TRBJ2-7 and V is TRBV9, with no clear D. The CDR3 spans 23 residues. The germline V and J ends were trimmed by 4 bases and 0 bases, with 38 bases remaining between them. The germline V gene has CDR1 SGDLS and CDR2 YYNGEE. The CDR3 coding sequence is TGTGCCAGCAGCCCCTGCGAAGGGATGACACCTGGGCCCTACCTCTTTAGCTCCTACGAGCAGTACTTC. Translating gives CASSPCEGMTPGPYLFSSYEQYF.

J is TRBJ2-5 and V is TRBV10-3; no clear D. The germline CDR1 and CDR2 sequences are ENHRY and SYGVKD. Trimming took 4 bases from V and 5 from J, leaving 5 bases between them. The CDR3 runs 11 residues. The CDR3: CAISVQETQYF. DNA for the CDR3: TGTGCCATCAGTGTACAGGAGACCCAGTACTTC.

This clonotype has just a few counts. The chain carries TRBV12-3 or TRBV12-4 and TRBJ1-2; D remains unclear. Trimming shortened V by 7 bases and J by 6 bases, and 15 bases separated the two germline ends. This CDR3 is built from 13 residues. CDR3 DNA sequence: TGTGCCAGCATAAACACGGGATCCGATGGCTACACCTTC. Translated: CASINTGSDGYTF.

In its sample, this clonotype was seen a few times. The chain is built from TRBV9 and TRBJ1-6; D remains unclear. CDR3 size: 16 residues. Between the trimmed V and J ends, which lost 2 bases and 1 base, there was a span of 10 bases. Germline-derived CDR1 and CDR2 are SGDLS and YYNGEE. CDR3 region: CASSVSDDSYNSPLHF. The CDR3 DNA follows: TGTGCCAGCAGCGTCTCAGATGATTCCTATAATTCACCCCTCCACTTT.

The CDR3 region is CASSQSRLAGHTGELFF. The DNA for the CDR3 is TGTGCCAGCAGTCAATCTAGACTAGCGGGCCACACCGGGGAGCTGTTTTTT. This chain joins TRBV2 and TRBJ2-2; 10 nucleotides agree with TRBD2. CDR3 length equals 17 residues. Germline CDR1 is SNHLY and CDR2 is FYNNEI. The V gene end was trimmed by 5 bases and the J gene end by 3 bases; junction bases not matched to a gene: 9.

The sample holds a few counts of this clonotype. The rearrangement links TRBV25-1 to TRBJ1-2; TRBD1 matches at 7 bases. The CDR3 has 19 amino acids. V gave up 0 bases and J gave up 0 bases; unmatched junction bases: 13. Germline CDR1 is MGHDK and CDR2 is SYGVNS. This CDR3 reads CASSEYTGQAEPTNYGYTF. CDR3 in DNA: TGTGCCAGCAGTGAATATACTGGACAGGCGGAACCCACTAACTATGGCTACACCTTC.

Of note for this clonotype: The junction differs from germline at one of its ends, possibly a read error. V is TRBV27 and J is TRBJ2-1, with 9 bases lining up with TRBD2. The CDR3 is 15 amino acids. The germline gives CDR1 MNHEY, CDR2 SMNVEV (reference sequence). The chain's CDR3 is CAGSPERGAYNEQFF. The CDR3 nucleotides read TGTGCCGGCAGTCCCGAGCGGGGGGCTTACAATGAGCAGTTCTTC.

CDR3 DNA sequence: TGTGCCAGCAAAATGGACTCTCTCTACAATGAGCAGTTCTTC. This sequence encodes CASKMDSLYNEQFF. The chain combines TRBV12-3 or TRBV12-4 with TRBJ2-1; D may be TRBD2 (5 bases). The V end lost 7 bases, the J end lost 3 bases, and 13 bases lay between the germline ends. The CDR3 covers 14 residues.

This sequence joins TRBV6-1 and TRBJ2-3; 10 bases agree with TRBD1. The CDR3 is 14 residues long. CDR1 and CDR2 from the germline V gene are MNHNS and SASEGT. V trimming: 6 bases; J trimming: 3 bases; junction bases outside the gene matches: 3. CDR3 in DNA: TGTGCCAGCAGGGACAGGGGGTGGACAGATACGCAGTATTTT. It encodes CASRDRGWTDTQYF.

This clonotype was observed a few times. The J gene is TRBJ2-7, the V gene TRBV7-2; 9 nucleotides agree with TRBD2. Germline-derived CDR1 and CDR2 are SGHTA and FQGNSA. CDR3 length: 16 residues. V was pared by 0 bases and J by 5 bases, with 8 bases of the junction left unmatched. CDR3 sequence reads: CASSLAWREGFNEQYF. The CDR3 bases are TGTGCCAGCAGCTTAGCCTGGCGGGAGGGCTTTAACGAGCAGTACTTC.

This chain links TRBV9 with TRBJ1-2; possibly TRBD1 for D (5 bases). The V gene lost 3 bases and the J gene lost 0 bases, with 39 bases spanning the gap. The length of the CDR3 is 24 residues. Germline values: CDR1 SGDLS, CDR2 YYNGEE. The CDR3 protein is CASSAQNLSWGFYTGALSNYGYTF. CDR3 nucleotides: TGTGCCAGCAGCGCTCAAAACTTAAGCTGGGGGTTTTACACGGGAGCTCTGTCTAACTATGGCTACACCTTC. Full variable domain (outside the CDR3, taken from reference TRBV9 and TRBJ1-2): DSGVTQTPKHLITATGQRVTLRCSPRSGDLSVYWYQQSLDQGLQFLIQYYNGEERAKGNILERFSAQQFPDLHSELNLSSLELGDSALYFCASSAQNLSWGFYTGALSNYGYTFGSGTRLTVV.

With respect to this clonotype: One junction end does not reproduce the germline sequence, and a read error may be involved. The chain is built from TRBV19 and TRBJ2-1; no definite D call. Germline V gene lookup returns CDR1 LNHDA and CDR2 SQIVND (reference sequence). The CDR3 has 12 residues. The CDR3: CASRIDGNEQFF. For the CDR3, the DNA is TGTGCCAGTAGAATAGACGGGAATGAGCAGTTCTTC.

The chain combines TRBV12-3 or TRBV12-4 with TRBJ2-3; a possible D gene is TRBD2 (5 bases). V was shortened by 4 bases and J by 0 bases, with 14 bases between the two germline ends. This CDR3 has 16 residues. The CDR3 protein is CASSSLVAPSTDTQYF. The CDR3 bases are TGTGCCAGCAGTTCCCTGGTAGCGCCGAGCACAGATACGCAGTATTTT.

About this clonotype itself: The junction shows a germline mismatch at one end, possibly a read error. The chain is built from TRBV12-3 or TRBV12-4 and TRBJ2-3; tentative D call: TRBD1 (6 bases). There are 15 residues in the CDR3. CDR3 bases: TGTGCCAACAGTTTCCAGACAGGTAGCACAGATACGCAGTATTTT. It encodes CANSFQTGSTDTQYF.

V and J are TRBV11-2 and TRBJ2-6; D assignment may be TRBD1 or TRBD2 (5 bases each). This CDR3 region has 17 residues. V was pared by 6 bases and J by 0 bases, with 15 bases between. Germline CDR1 reads SGHAT; CDR2 reads FQNNGV. The CDR3 bases are TGTGCCAGCAGGAGGGGTACAGCGATCTCTGGGGCCAACGTCCTGACTTTC. This encodes CASRRGTAISGANVLTF.

In DNA, the CDR3 is TGTGCCAGCAGCCACGGGGGGAATACCTACGAGCAGTACTTC. Its protein is CASSHGGNTYEQYF. The chain uses TRBV7-2 and TRBJ2-7; TRBD2 matches at 7 bases. V was clipped by 5 bases and J by 2 bases; unmatched bases: 6. CDR3 length equals 14 residues. Germline CDR1 is SGHTA and CDR2 is FQGNSA.

The table lists this clonotype with a few counts. V is TRBV12-3 or TRBV12-4 and J is TRBJ2-4; perhaps D is TRBD1 or TRBD2 (5 bases each). The assigned J gene may be wrong: the sequence end matches TRBJ2-5 better. There are 14 residues in the CDR3. The CDR3 bases are TGTGCCAGCAGTTTAGGGCAGGGACCCGAGACCCAGTACTTC. It encodes CASSLGQGPETQYF.

On this clonotype: The junction departs from germline at one end; a sequencing error may be responsible. V is TRBV7-7 and J is TRBJ2-5, with D perhaps assigned TRBD1 or TRBD2 (6 bases each). CDR3 size: 14 residues. Germline CDR1 and CDR2: SSHAT and FNYEAQ (reference sequence). The CDR3 here is CASSSGASLETQYF. CDR3 DNA: TGTGCTAGCAGCTCGGGGGCTAGTTTGGAGACCCAGTACTTC.

This chain uses TRBV14 with TRBJ2-3; D gene ambiguous. This CDR3 comprises 15 residues. Germline loops: CDR1 SGHDN, CDR2 FVKESK. V lost 2 bases and J lost 0, with 9 bases in between. CDR3 nucleotides: TGTGCCAGCAGCCAATTTATGGGAAGCACAGATACGCAGTATTTT. Protein sequence: CASSQFMGSTDTQYF.

The J gene is TRBJ1-2, the V gene TRBV7-9; D gene uncertain. The germline gives CDR1 SEHNR, CDR2 FQNEAQ (reference sequence). CDR3 length: 15 residues. V dropped 5 bases and J dropped 0 bases, with 13 bases sitting between them. The CDR3 loop is CASSVAGAANYGYTF. The DNA for the CDR3 is TGTGCCAGCAGCGTCGCTGGCGCGGCTAACTATGGCTACACCTTC. Supplemented by reference TRBV7-9 and TRBJ1-2, the full variable domain reads DTGVSQNPRHKITKRGQNVTFRCDPISEHNRLYWYRQTLGQGPEFLTYFQNEAQLEKSRLLSDRFSAERPKGSFSTLEIQRTEQGDSAMYLCASSVAGAANYGYTFGSGTRLTVV.